These 7 T cell receptor beta chains came from one sample sequenced in a study of blood T cell repertoires in COVID-19. Using immunoSEQ multiplex PCR, the repertoire was profiled, and TCRdb retains in-frame clones only, with some absent. This sample has more than 85,000 clones; 82% occur once, and the top ten carry 15% to 20%. The sequencing input was peripheral blood. The receptor source for this set is a man older than 75 with acute or convalescent COVID-19.

The chain uses TRBV14 and TRBJ1-2, with TRBD1 identical over 11 bases. The V and J ends lost 6 bases and 8 bases, in that order; junction bases with no gene match: 8. The CDR3 has 14 residues. Per the germline V gene, CDR1 is SGHDN and CDR2 is FVKESK. This chain's CDR3 is CASSPGQGASGYTF. The DNA for the CDR3 is TGTGCCAGCAGTCCTGGACAGGGGGCGAGCGGCTACACCTTC.

The rearrangement joins TRBV5-1 to TRBJ1-1; 8 positions agree with TRBD1. J gave up 9 bases and V 0 bases, and 13 bases lay outside the gene matches. CDR1 and CDR2 from the germline V gene are SGHRS and YFSETQ. There are 16 residues in the CDR3. Written as DNA, the CDR3 is TGCGCCAGCAGCTTGGCGACGATATCAGGGGGCGATAAAGCTTTCTTT. Translating gives CASSLATISGGDKAFF.

The genes are TRBV28 and TRBJ1-6; the D is unclear. Germline values: CDR1 MDHEN, CDR2 SYDVKM. The CDR3 extends over 15 amino acids. The ends were cut back, 2 bases at V and 8 bases at J, with 13 bases in the middle. The CDR3 reads CASSLPLPVDSPLHF. The CDR3, as DNA: TGTGCCAGCAGTTTACCCCTCCCGGTGGATTCACCCCTCCACTTT.

This chain links TRBV27 with TRBJ2-5; D gene ambiguous. The V gene lost 2 bases and the J gene lost 1 base, with 8 bases spanning the gap. This CDR3 is built from 14 residues. The germline V gene encodes CDR1 MNHEY and CDR2 SMNVEV (reference sequence). Here the CDR3 reads CASSLARSQETQYF. The CDR3 DNA sequence: TGTGCCAGCAGTTTAGCCAGGTCCCAAGAGACCCAGTACTTC.

The chain couples TRBV24-1 to TRBJ2-2, with TRBD2 as a possible D gene (5 bases). Germline assignment: CDR1 KGHDR and CDR2 SFDVKD. V was clipped by 5 bases and J by 4 bases, with 19 bases between them. The length of the CDR3 is 17 residues. CDR3 sequence (DNA): TGTGCCACCAGTGCCACCCGCTCGACTGGGAGCACCGGGGAGCTGTTTTTT. This gives the protein CATSATRSTGSTGELFF.

V usage is TRBV6-5 and J usage is TRBJ1-5; D ambiguous. The CDR3 covers 14 residues. The germline V gene has CDR1 MNHEY and CDR2 SVGAGI. Trimming pared 6 bases from V and 4 bases from J, leaving 13 bases between. The chain's CDR3 is CASRSRVGNQPQHF. The CDR3 nucleotides read TGTGCCAGCAGGTCCCGGGTCGGGAATCAGCCCCAGCATTTT.

The V and J genes are TRBV6-5 and TRBJ2-4; D might be TRBD2 (5 bases). The CDR3 sequence is 15 residues long. The germline V and J ends were trimmed by 0 bases and 3 bases, with 9 bases remaining between them. CDR1 MNHEY and CDR2 SVGAGI come from the germline V gene. As DNA, the CDR3 is TGTGCCAGCAGTTACTCGGACGGGAACAAAAACATTCAGTACTTC. This translates into CASSYSDGNKNIQYF.